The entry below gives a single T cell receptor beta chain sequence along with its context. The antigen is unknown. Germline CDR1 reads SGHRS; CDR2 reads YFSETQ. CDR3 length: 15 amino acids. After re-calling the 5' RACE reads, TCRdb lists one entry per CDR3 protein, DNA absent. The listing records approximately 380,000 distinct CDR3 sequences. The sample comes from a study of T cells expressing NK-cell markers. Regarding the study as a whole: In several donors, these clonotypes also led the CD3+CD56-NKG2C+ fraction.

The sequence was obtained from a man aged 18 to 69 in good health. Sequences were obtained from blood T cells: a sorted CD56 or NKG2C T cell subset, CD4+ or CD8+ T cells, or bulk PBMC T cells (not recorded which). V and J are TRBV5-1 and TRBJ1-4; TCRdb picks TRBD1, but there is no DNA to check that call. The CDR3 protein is CASSQFQGGSEKLFF. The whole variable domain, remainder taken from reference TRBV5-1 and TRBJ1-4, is KAGVTQTPRYLIKTRGQQVTLSCSPISGHRSVSWYQQTPGQGLQFLFEYFSETQRNKGNFPGRFSGRQFSNSRSEMNVSTLELGDSALYLCASSQFQGGSEKLFFGSGTQLSVL.